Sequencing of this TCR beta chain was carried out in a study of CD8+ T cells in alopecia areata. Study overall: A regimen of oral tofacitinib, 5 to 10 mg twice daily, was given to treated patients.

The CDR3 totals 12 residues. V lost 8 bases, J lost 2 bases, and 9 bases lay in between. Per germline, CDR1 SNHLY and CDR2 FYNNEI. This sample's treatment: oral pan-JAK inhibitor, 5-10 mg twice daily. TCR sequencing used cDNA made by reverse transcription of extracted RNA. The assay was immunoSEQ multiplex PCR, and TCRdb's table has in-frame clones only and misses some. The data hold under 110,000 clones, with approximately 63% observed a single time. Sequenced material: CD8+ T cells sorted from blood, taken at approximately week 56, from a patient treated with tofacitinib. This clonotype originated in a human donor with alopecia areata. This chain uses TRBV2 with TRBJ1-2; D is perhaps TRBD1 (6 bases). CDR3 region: CASPGQNYGYTF. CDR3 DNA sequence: TGTGCCAGCCCCGGACAGAACTATGGCTACACCTTC.